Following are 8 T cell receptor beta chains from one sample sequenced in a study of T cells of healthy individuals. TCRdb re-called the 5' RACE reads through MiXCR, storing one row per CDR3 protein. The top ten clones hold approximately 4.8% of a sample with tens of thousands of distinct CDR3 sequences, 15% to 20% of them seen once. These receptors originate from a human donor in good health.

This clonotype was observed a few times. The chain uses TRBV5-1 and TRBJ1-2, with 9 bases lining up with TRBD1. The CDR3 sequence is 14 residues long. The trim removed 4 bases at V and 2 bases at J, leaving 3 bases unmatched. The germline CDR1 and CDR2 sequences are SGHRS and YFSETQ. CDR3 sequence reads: CASSGTGINYGYTF. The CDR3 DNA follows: TGCGCCAGCAGCGGGACAGGGATCAACTATGGCTACACCTTC.

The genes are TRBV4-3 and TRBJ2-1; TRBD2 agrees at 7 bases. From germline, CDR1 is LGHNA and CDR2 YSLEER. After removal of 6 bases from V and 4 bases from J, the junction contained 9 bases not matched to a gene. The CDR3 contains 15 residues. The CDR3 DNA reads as TGCGCCAGCAGACAACCCTCGGGGGGTTACAATGAGCAGTTCTTC. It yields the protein CASRQPSGGYNEQFF.

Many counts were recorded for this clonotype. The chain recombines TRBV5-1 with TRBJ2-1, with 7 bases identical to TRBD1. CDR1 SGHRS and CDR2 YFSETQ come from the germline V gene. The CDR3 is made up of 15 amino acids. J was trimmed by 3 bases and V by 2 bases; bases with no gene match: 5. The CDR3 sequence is CASSFRGGDYNEQFF. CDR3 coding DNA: TGCGCCAGCAGCTTCCGAGGGGGCGACTACAATGAGCAGTTCTTC.

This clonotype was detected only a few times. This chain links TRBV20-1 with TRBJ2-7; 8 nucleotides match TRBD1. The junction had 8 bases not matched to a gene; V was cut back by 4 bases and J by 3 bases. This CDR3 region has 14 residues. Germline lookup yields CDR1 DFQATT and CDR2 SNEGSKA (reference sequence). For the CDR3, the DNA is TGCAGTGCTAACTACCGGGACAGGTACTACGAGCAGTACTTC. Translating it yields CSANYRDRYYEQYF.

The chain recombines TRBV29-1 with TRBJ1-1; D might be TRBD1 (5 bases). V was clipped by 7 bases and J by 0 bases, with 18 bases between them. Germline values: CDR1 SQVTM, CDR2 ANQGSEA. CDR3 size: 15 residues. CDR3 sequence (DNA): TGCAGCGGCGACGTTCGAGGGACCTTGAACACTGAAGCTTTCTTT. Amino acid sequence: CSGDVRGTLNTEAFF.

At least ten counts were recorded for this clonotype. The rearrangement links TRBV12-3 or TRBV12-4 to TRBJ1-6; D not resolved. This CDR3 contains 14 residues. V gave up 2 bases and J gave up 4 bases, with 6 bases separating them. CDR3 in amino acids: CASSLFRYNSPLHF. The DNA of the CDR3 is TGTGCCAGCAGTTTATTCCGATATAATTCACCCCTCCACTTT.

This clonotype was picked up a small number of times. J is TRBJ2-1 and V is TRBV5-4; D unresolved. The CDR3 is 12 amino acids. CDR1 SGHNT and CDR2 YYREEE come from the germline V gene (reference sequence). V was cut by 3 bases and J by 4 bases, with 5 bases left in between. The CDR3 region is CASSSRYNEQFF. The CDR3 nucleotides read TGTGCCAGCAGCTCCCGATACAATGAGCAGTTCTTC.

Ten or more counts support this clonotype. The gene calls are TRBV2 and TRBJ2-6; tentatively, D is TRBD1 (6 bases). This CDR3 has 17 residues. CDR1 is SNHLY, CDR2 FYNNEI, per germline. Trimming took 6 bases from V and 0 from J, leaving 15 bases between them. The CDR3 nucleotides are TGTGCCAGCAGGGACAGATTCATACCCTCTGGGGCCAACGTCCTGACTTTC. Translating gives CASRDRFIPSGANVLTF.